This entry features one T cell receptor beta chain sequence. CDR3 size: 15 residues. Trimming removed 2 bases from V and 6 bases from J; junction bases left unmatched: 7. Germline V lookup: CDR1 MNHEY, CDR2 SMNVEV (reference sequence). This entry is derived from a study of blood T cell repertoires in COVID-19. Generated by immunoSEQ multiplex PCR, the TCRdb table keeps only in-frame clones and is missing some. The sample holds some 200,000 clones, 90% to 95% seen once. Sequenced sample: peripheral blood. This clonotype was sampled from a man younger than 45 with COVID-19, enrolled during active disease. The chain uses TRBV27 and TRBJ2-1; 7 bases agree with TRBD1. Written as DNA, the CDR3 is TGTGCCAGCAGTTTAAATACAGGGGATGGCAATGAGCAGTTCTTC. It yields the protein CASSLNTGDGNEQFF.